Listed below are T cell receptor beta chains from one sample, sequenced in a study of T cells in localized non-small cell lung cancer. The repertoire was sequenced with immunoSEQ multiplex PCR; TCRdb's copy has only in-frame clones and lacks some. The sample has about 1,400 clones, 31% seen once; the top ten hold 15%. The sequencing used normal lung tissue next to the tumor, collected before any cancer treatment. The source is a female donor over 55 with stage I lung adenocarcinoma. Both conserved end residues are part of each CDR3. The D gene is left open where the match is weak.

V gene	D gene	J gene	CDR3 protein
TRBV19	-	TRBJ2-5	CASSWGQIGETQYF
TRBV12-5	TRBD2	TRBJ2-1	CASGLVYASGGVASYNEQFF
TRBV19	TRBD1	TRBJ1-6	CASSIQAGGSYNSPLHF
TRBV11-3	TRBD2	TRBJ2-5	CASSLEALAGGEIETQYF
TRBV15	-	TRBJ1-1	CATSRETLRSEAFF
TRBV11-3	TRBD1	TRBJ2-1	CASSRPSGTGPLDEQFF
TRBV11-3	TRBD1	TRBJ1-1	CASSRGQYNTEAFF
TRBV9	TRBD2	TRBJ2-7	CASSVGTRVHEQYF
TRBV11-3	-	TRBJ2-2	CASSSGGLNTGELFF
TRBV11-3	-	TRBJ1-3	CASSLRGQYSGNTIYF
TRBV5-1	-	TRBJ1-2	CASRRNSQGPYGYTF
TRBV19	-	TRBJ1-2	CASSIGRQGGDYTF
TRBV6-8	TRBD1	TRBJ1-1	CASSPRGGGEAFF
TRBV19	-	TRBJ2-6	CASLGPLSGANVLTF
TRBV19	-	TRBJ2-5	CASSDRNRAQETQYF
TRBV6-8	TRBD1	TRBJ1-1	CAISPAHGTAYNTEAFF
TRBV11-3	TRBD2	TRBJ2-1	CASSWTSGAHVEQFF
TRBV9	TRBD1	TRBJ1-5	CASSFPDRGGGQPQHF
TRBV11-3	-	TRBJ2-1	CASSLEGYNNEQFF
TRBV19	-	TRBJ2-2	CASIGGGVTGELFF
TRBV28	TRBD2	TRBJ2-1	CASSLEYLAGENNEQFF
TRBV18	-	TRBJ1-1	CASSRERSRNTEAFF
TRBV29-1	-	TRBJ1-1	CSARWVNTEAFF
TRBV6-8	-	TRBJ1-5	CASSYSPYQPQHF
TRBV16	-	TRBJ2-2	CASSQWEGPGELFF
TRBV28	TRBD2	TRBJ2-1	CASSMTSGGVLHNEQFF
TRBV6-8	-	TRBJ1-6	CASSYSVGGTYNSPLHF
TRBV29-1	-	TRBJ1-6	CSGKLGDNSPLHF
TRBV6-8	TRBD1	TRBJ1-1	CASSETGIGAEAFF
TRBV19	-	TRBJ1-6	CASSSRTRGASPLHF
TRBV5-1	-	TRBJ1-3	CASSVEGGSGNTIYF
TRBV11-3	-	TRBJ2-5	CASSKRQAVRQETQYF
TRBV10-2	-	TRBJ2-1	CASSPGPGRGFNEQFF
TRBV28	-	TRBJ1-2	CASSYGGYGYTF
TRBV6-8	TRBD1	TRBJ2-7	CASYPQGAGGRYEQYF
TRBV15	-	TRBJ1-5	CATSRDSSSVTDQPQHF
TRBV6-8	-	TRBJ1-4	CASSYSQGTTNEKLFF
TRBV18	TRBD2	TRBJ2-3	CASSPQSRGSGEDTQYF
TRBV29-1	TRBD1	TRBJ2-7	CSVEDPDRASYEQYF
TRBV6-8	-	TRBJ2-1	CASSVRGDNYNEQFF
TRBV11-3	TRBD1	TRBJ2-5	CASSLGTGGPETQYF
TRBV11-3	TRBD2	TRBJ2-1	CASSLRAAGDLNEQFF
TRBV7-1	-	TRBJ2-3	CASSPGGSDTQYF
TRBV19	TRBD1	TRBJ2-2	CASSIPGQGGTGELFF
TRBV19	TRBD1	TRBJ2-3	CASSISTGGSNTQYF
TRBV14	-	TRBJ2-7	CASSPIPYEQYF
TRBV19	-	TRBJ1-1	CASSRLLGMQNLNTEAFF
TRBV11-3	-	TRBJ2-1	CASRRIGGSYNEQFF
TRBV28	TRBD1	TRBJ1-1	CASSLGLTGGSELGTEAFF
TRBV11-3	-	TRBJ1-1	CASSFIAGTNEAFF
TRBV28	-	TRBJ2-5	CASSSRDRQSVTQYF
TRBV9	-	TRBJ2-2	CASSAGVAAHTGELFF
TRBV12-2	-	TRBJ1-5	CASRRPVLKGGNQPQHF
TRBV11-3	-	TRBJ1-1	CASSSGLLGMNTEAFF
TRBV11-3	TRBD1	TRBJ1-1	CASSSSSRTGSAEAFF
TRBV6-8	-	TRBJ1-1	CASSYLVIDLNTEAFF
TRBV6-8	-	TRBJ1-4	CASGRAANEKLFF
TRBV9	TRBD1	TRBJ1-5	CASSSIGTENQPQHF
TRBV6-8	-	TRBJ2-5	CASSHPGAYQETQYF